This TCR beta chain was documented in a study of early T cells in non-severe SARS-CoV-2 infection. Study-wide background: RNA in bulk from unsorted whole blood was sequenced, and chains were unpaired. Study-wide results and caveats: Database matching using VDJdb favored anti-spike CD8 responses, with private and CD4 specificities left missing.

Unique molecular identifier tags were affixed to discrete cDNA molecules. TCRdb re-called the 5' RACE reads with MiXCR, one entry per CDR3 protein. The sample shows more than 70,000 distinct CDR3 sequences, approximately 13% of them seen only once. Germline-derived CDR1 and CDR2 are SGHRS and YFSETQ. The CDR3 spans 17 residues. The V gene lost 4 bases and the J gene lost 1 base, with 15 bases spanning the gap. Details on this clonotype: Its antigen is currently unknown.

The chain employs TRBV5-1 and TRBJ2-6, with a tentative D call TRBD1 (8 bases). Sequenced material: whole blood. This TCR came from an adult who was a healthcare worker with PCR-confirmed SARS-CoV-2 infection or an uninfected control (not recorded which). CDR3 DNA: TGCGCCAGCAGCCCATCACAGGGGGGGTCTGGGGCCAACGTCCTGACTTTC. This gives the protein CASSPSQGGSGANVLTF.